Sequencing of this T cell receptor beta chain was carried out in a study of preoperative IRX-2 immunotherapy in early breast cancer. The CDR3 contains 15 residues. From germline, CDR1 is MNHGY and CDR2 SAAAGT. Trimming cost V 0 bases and J 4 bases; bases outside gene matches: 2. The data were produced by immunoSEQ multiplex PCR, yet TCRdb's version contains in-frame clones alone and is incomplete. This table has 40,000 to 50,000 clones, 60% to 85% appearing once. Specified treatment: preoperative locoregional IRX-2 cytokine immunotherapy. This phase Ib study tested locoregional IRX-2 cytokine immunotherapy given before surgery.

This chain links TRBV6-8 with TRBJ2-1, with 8 bases lining up with TRBD1. The sample in question was tumor tissue, obtained after IRX-2 immunotherapy. The sequence was collected from a human donor with breast cancer. The CDR3 is CASSYSTGEYNEQFF. For the CDR3, the DNA is TGTGCCAGCAGTTACTCGACAGGGGAATACAATGAGCAGTTCTTC.